This TCR beta chain was documented in a study of shared clonotypes between healthy human individuals. Notes on the study in general: Relative to their counterparts shared across all four donors, non-shared clonotypes exhibited diminished generation probabilities.

In its sample, this clone was seen a few times. The antigen is undetermined. This CDR3 is built from 14 residues. Germline V CDR1 and CDR2: LGHNT, FRNRAP. V shed 6 bases, J shed 3 bases, and the junction held 3 bases outside the gene matches. Clones were sequenced by immunoSEQ multiplex PCR, and TCRdb holds only the in-frame ones, with some missing. The sample consists of 2 million to 2.5 million clones, 92% of them appearing once. The chain carries TRBV12-5 and TRBJ1-2, with TRBD1 identical over 11 bases. The TCR originated in a man younger than 30 in good health. Some clones in this sample may be carry-over from other donors' samples. The sequencing input was naive CD4+ T cells from PBMCs. Subset meaning: CD45RA+ positively selected. CDR3 in DNA: TGTGCTAGTGGCTGGGGACAGGGGGACTATGGCTACACCTTC. Protein sequence: CASGWGQGDYGYTF.